Here is one T cell receptor beta chain with its context. The antigen this receptor binds is unknown. No base quality information exists; no much larger clone differs at one position. To sequence the TCRbeta CDR3 region, genomic DNA was isolated from the sorted cells. TCRbeta CDR3 regions were sequenced using the immunoSEQ Assay. TCRdb's version of the immuneACCESS table is confined to in-frame rearrangements and falls short of the full clone set. An unresolved V gene accounts for under half of the shortfall where checked; the remainder is of unknown origin. The sample yields roughly 60,000 clones; nearly 85% were counted once. Under 2.5% of the sample belongs to the ten largest clones. Patients with a history of autoimmune disease or receiving systemic immunosuppression were excluded from the trial. Peripheral blood for TCR sequencing was collected from all dose cohorts at baseline, on cycle 4 day 1, and on cycle 7 day 1. The samples were taken from a phase I, first-in-human, multicenter, open-label dose-escalation trial of ivuxolimab. Adults with locally advanced or metastatic head and neck squamous cell, hepatocellular, melanoma or renal cell carcinoma were enrolled in the trial. Before TCR sequencing, CD4+ and CD8+ T cells were separately sorted from peripheral blood.

Taken from the germline V gene (reference sequence), the CDR1 and CDR2 loops are SEHNR and FQNEAQ. The CDR3, from cysteine to phenylalanine, totals 15 residues. CDR3 DNA is the only sequence kept; it has 45 bases, read in frame from the first base. V is shortened by 5 bases, J by 8 bases, and the region joining them spans 21 bases. The sample comes from a study of OX40 agonist ivuxolimab in advanced cancers. For context, the study as a whole: Ivuxolimab was an agonistic, fully human IgG2 monoclonal antibody directed against OX40 (CD134), a costimulatory receptor. The paper reports the monotherapy dose-escalation portion (N of about 50 patients) of the phase I ivuxolimab trial. Intravenous ivuxolimab was administered to patients every 2 weeks at six dose levels: 0.01, 0.1, 0.3, 1.5, 3 and 10 mg/kg. Of the 52 patients in dose escalation, some 20 had hepatocellular carcinoma, about 15 had melanoma, 9 had renal cell carcinoma and 9 had head and neck cancer. Partial responses were achieved by three dose-escalation patients, of whom one had hepatocellular carcinoma and two had cutaneous melanoma. The dose-escalation cohort was almost 85% male with a mean age of approximately 60 years, ranging from roughly 20 to 80. Peripheral TCRbeta sequencing was intended to test whether TCR sequence diversity was altered and clonal T-cell expansion was caused by ivuxolimab. Prior anti-PD-1, anti-PD-L1 or anti-CTLA-4 therapy was permitted, and approximately 40% of dose-escalation patients had received checkpoint inhibitors.

Overall study outcomes, separate from this receptor: Low levels of normalized T-cell clonal expansion were also seen in some nonresponding patients. Partial responders in the 0.1-3.0 mg/kg groups had among the lowest normalized peripheral clonal expansion, especially among CD8+ T cells. At doses of 0.1 to 3.0 mg/kg, clonal expansion of both CD4+ and CD8+ T cells in blood was seen between baseline and week 6. Which antigens the clonally expanded peripheral T cells were specific for was not determined. On average, CD8+ T cells showed more expanded clones than CD4+ T cells after ivuxolimab.

This receptor was identified in an adult with an advanced solid tumor such as melanoma, head and neck, liver or kidney cancer. Source: CD4+ or CD8+ T cells sorted from blood, taken in a trial of the OX40 agonist ivuxolimab. Rearrangement joined TRBV7-9 to TRBJ1-1, with the D gene not confidently named. The nucleotide sequence is TGTGCCAGCAGCCCCCAATTCGGGCAGAACTCCGAAGCTTTCTTT. It translates to CASSPQFGQNSEAFF.